Below, 18 T cell receptor beta chains from the same sample are listed, as sequenced in a study of T cells in Graves' hyperthyroidism and ophthalmopathy. TCR beta CDR3 region amplification was performed from RNA transcripts. The HTBI primer set served for first-round RT-PCR of the TCR CDR3. In TCRdb, the multiplex PCR reads were re-called with MiXCR into one record per CDR3 protein. The sample shows hundreds of thousands of distinct CDR3 sequences, roughly 14% of them seen only once. Sequencing was done on a sample of blood. The receptor set was obtained from a woman aged 40 to 49 with Graves' ophthalmopathy.

This clonotype was counted at least ten times. The chain is built from TRBV29-1 and TRBJ1-1, with 8 nucleotides matching TRBD1. Germline CDR1 is SQVTM and CDR2 is ANQGSEA. CDR3 size: 14 residues. Unmatched junction bases numbered 6, after V lost 2 bases and J lost 4 bases. Written as DNA, the CDR3 is TGCAGCGTTGAACAACAGGGGGTTAGCACTGAAGCTTTCTTT. Translation gives CSVEQQGVSTEAFF. The full variable domain, its missing parts supplied by reference TRBV29-1 and TRBJ1-1, is SAVISQKPSRDICQRGTSLTIQCQVDSQVTMMFWYRQQPGQSLTLIATANQGSEATYESGFVIDKFPISRPNLTFSTLTVSNMSPEDSSIYLCSVEQQGVSTEAFFGQGTRLTVV.

This clonotype came up many times. The chain has TRBV20-1 and TRBJ1-2; 7 bases are shared with TRBD1. CDR1 and CDR2 from the germline V gene are DFQATT and SNEGSKA (reference sequence). Trimming cost V 0 bases and J 2 bases; bases outside gene matches: 3. The CDR3 loop spans 14 amino acids. CDR3 residues: CSARDPDRNYGYTF. CDR3 nucleotide sequence: TGCAGTGCTAGAGATCCGGACAGGAACTATGGCTACACCTTC.

This clonotype has a count of ten or more. The V call is TRBV5-5, the J call TRBJ1-5; 7 bases map to TRBD1. The CDR3 runs to 14 residues. The trim removed 4 bases at V and 13 bases at J, leaving 14 bases unmatched. The V gene's germline CDR1 is SGHKS and CDR2 YYEKEE (reference sequence). DNA of the CDR3: TGTGCCAGCAGCCTGGGAGGTACAGGGGTCTTACAGCATTTT. Residues: CASSLGGTGVLQHF.

This clonotype has just a few counts. The CDR3 loop is CASKFRANYGYTF. The CDR3 coding sequence is TGTGCCAGCAAGTTCAGGGCTAACTATGGCTACACCTTC. V and J are TRBV6-5 and TRBJ1-2; possibly TRBD1 for D (5 bases). In germline, CDR1 is MNHEY, CDR2 SVGAGI. The length of the CDR3 is 13 residues. The V gene lost 7 bases and the J gene lost 0 bases, with 9 bases spanning the gap.

The J gene is TRBJ2-5, the V gene TRBV7-2, with 8 bases fitting TRBD2. The V and J ends lost 6 bases and 4 bases, in that order; junction bases with no gene match: 13. CDR1 is SGHTA, CDR2 FQGNSA, per germline. The CDR3 consists of 16 residues. In DNA, the CDR3 is TGTGCCAGCAGTCTTACCGGGACTAGAGGGCGAGAGACCCAGTACTTC. Translating it yields CASSLTGTRGRETQYF.

This clonotype was observed at least ten times. The chain employs TRBV20-1 and TRBJ2-7, with 10 bases identical to TRBD1. The CDR3 has 14 amino acids. The trim removed 0 bases at V and 4 bases at J, leaving 3 bases unmatched. Germline CDR1 is DFQATT and CDR2 is SNEGSKA (reference sequence). CDR3 residues: CSARDAGQGYEQYF. The CDR3 region has the DNA TGCAGTGCTAGAGATGCGGGACAGGGGTACGAGCAGTACTTC.

This clonotype was recorded at least ten times. The chain recombines TRBV5-1 with TRBJ2-2; D is undetermined. The CDR3 length is 15 residues. Looked up from germline, CDR1 is SGHRS and CDR2 is YFSETQ. Trimming removed 3 bases from V and 3 bases from J, with 12 bases in between. CDR3 protein: CASSSEWEYTGELFF. In nucleotides, the CDR3 is TGCGCCAGCAGCTCAGAATGGGAATACACCGGGGAGCTGTTTTTT.

The sample holds many counts of this clonotype. The V call is TRBV20-1, the J call TRBJ1-1; TRBD1 might be the D (5 bases). Trimming pared 3 bases from V and 4 bases from J, leaving 15 bases between. Germline loops: CDR1 DFQATT, CDR2 SNEGSKA (reference sequence). This CDR3 has 14 amino acids. The DNA of the CDR3 is TGCAGTGCTAGCGCATCTGGGGCGTTCACTGAAGCTTTCTTT. It is translated as CSASASGAFTEAFF.

This clonotype was detected many times. The chain carries TRBV6-4 and TRBJ2-7; 7 positions agree with TRBD2. V was clipped by 7 bases and J by 2 bases; unmatched bases: 5. Germline V gene sequence: CDR1 MRHNA, CDR2 SNTAGT. CDR3 size: 13 residues. The CDR3 is CASNLAATYEQYF. The CDR3 DNA sequence: TGTGCCAGCAACCTAGCGGCCACCTACGAGCAGTACTTC.

This clonotype was detected many times. The gene calls are TRBV5-1 and TRBJ2-2; the D gene is possibly TRBD1 (6 bases). V was trimmed by 4 bases and J by 1 base, leaving 11 bases between them. The CDR3 runs to 15 residues. CDR1 is SGHRS and CDR2 is YFSETQ in the germline V gene. CDR3 in DNA: TGCGCCAGCAGCCCTAGGGGACAGAACACCGGGGAGCTGTTTTTT. Residues: CASSPRGQNTGELFF.

This clonotype was observed a few times. The genes are TRBV3-1 and TRBJ1-2; 8 bases align to TRBD1. With 4 bases clipped from V and 4 bases from J, the junction kept 8 bases outside the gene matches. The CDR3 totals 15 residues. CDR1 and CDR2 from the germline V gene are LGHDT and YNNKEL (reference sequence). The CDR3 protein is CASSPGQGLIYGYTF. The CDR3 DNA reads TGTGCCAGCAGCCCCGGACAGGGTCTCATCTATGGCTACACCTTC.

The CDR3 nucleotides read TGTGCCACCGGCGGGGGGGCGGAGAACACTGAAGCTTTCTTT. Encoded protein: CATGGGAENTEAFF. This chain connects TRBV15 to TRBJ1-1, with a tentative D call TRBD1 (6 bases). The CDR3 length is 14 residues. CDR1 is LNHNV and CDR2 is YYDKDF in the germline V gene (reference sequence). The ends were cut back, 8 bases at V and 1 base at J, with 14 bases in the middle.

The chain joins TRBV6-5 to TRBJ1-6; D gene unclear. Germline V gene data show CDR1 as MNHEY and CDR2 as SVGAGI. V was clipped by 2 bases and J by 7 bases, with 18 bases between them. This CDR3 region has 17 residues. The CDR3 DNA reads TGTGCCAGCAGTTACATGGGAGGGCCCCTGAGGAATTCACCCCTCCACTTT. It is translated as CASSYMGGPLRNSPLHF.

This clonotype was detected ten times or more. This chain links TRBV12-3 or TRBV12-4 with TRBJ1-1; D ambiguous. V was pared by 3 bases and J by 4 bases, with 12 bases between. The CDR3 loop spans 14 amino acids. The CDR3 bases are TGTGCCAGCAGTTTGTCACAAGTGGGCACTGAAGCTTTCTTT. This codes for CASSLSQVGTEAFF.

This clonotype was detected many times. The gene calls are TRBV6-1 and TRBJ1-1, with a tentative D call TRBD1 (5 bases). Per the germline V gene, CDR1 is MNHNS and CDR2 is SASEGT. This CDR3 comprises 13 residues. V shed 0 bases and J shed 5 bases, with 7 bases lying between them. The CDR3 sequence is CASSEAGGTEAFF. CDR3 DNA: TGTGCCAGCAGTGAAGCGGGGGGGACTGAAGCTTTCTTT.

This chain uses TRBV5-1 with TRBJ2-3; no reliable D call. This CDR3 region has 13 residues. CDR1 is SGHRS, CDR2 YFSETQ, per germline. Trimming took 0 bases from V and 4 from J, leaving 6 bases between them. CDR3 coding DNA: TGCGCCAGCAGCTTGGGAGAGTCAGATACGCAGTATTTT. It is translated as CASSLGESDTQYF.

This chain connects TRBV7-9 to TRBJ1-2, with unresolved D. Trimming cost V 4 bases and J 6 bases, with 18 bases left between them. Germline lookup yields CDR1 SEHNR and CDR2 FQNEAQ (reference sequence). There are 15 residues in the CDR3. The CDR3 loop is CASSSQLIRQNGYTF. The CDR3, as DNA: TGTGCCAGCAGCTCACAACTAATCCGGCAAAATGGCTACACCTTC.

Remarks on this clonotype: Being one base from a much bigger clone, this may be a read error. The genes are TRBV12-3 or TRBV12-4 and TRBJ1-2; D gene uncertain. The CDR3 has 13 amino acids. CDR3 loop: CASSFTNNYVYTF. CDR3 DNA sequence: TGTGCCAGCAGTTTTACCAACAACTATGTCTACACCTTC.